One and the same sample provided the 27 T cell receptor beta chains below, sequenced in a study of Graves' ophthalmopathy and Graves' hyperthyroidism. TCR beta CDR3 regions were amplified from RNA transcripts. First-round RT-PCR employed HTBI primers, with a second-round multiplex PCR after it. TCRdb independently ran MiXCR on the multiplex PCR reads; one entry per CDR3 protein. Of about 200,000 distinct CDR3 sequences in the sample, roughly 29% are singletons; the top ten hold around 10%. The sample comprised peripheral blood. These receptors were taken from a man in his forties or fifties with Graves' ophthalmopathy.

V gene TRBV28 combines with J gene TRBJ1-1, with no clear D. CDR1 MDHEN and CDR2 SYDVKM come from the germline V gene. The length of the CDR3 is 11 residues. The V end lost 5 bases, the J end lost 11 bases, and 12 bases lay between the germline ends. This CDR3 reads CASSIPSRAFF. In nucleotides, the CDR3 is TGTGCCAGCAGTATTCCGTCGAGGGCTTTCTTT.

In this sample, this clonotype turned up many times. The J gene is TRBJ2-7, the V gene TRBV7-8; maybe TRBD2 (7 bases). The germline V gene has CDR1 SGHVS and CDR2 FQNEAQ. V lost 2 bases, J lost 3 bases, and 14 bases lay in between. The CDR3 runs 15 residues. CDR3 DNA: TGTGCCAGCAGCTTAAGGGGGGGACTCGACTACGAGCAGTACTTC. This codes for CASSLRGGLDYEQYF.

This clonotype was counted many times. This may be a read error: a much more frequent sequence differs by one nucleotide. The J gene is TRBJ2-7, the V gene TRBV28; no clear D gene. CDR1 and CDR2 from the germline V gene are MDHEN and SYDVKM. The CDR3 is 11 amino acids. Trimming cost V 4 bases and J 6 bases, with 7 bases left between them. The CDR3 is CASSYIGEQYF. CDR3 nucleotide sequence: TGTGCCAGCAGTTACATCGGCGAGCAGTACTTC.

The sample holds many counts of this clonotype. The chain uses TRBV20-1 and TRBJ2-5, with 12 nucleotides matching TRBD2. The CDR3 contains 15 residues. Germline CDR1 and CDR2: DFQATT and SNEGSKA (reference sequence). Trimming at V came to 4 bases and at J to 1 base, leaving 4 bases not matched to a gene. The CDR3 spells CSAIGLAGFQETQYF. CDR3 DNA sequence: TGCAGTGCTATCGGACTAGCGGGATTCCAAGAGACCCAGTACTTC.

This clonotype was recorded many times. This chain connects TRBV12-3 or TRBV12-4 to TRBJ2-7; 9 bases agree with TRBD1. V lost 5 bases and J lost 5; bases outside the gene matches: 7. CDR3 size: 14 residues. As DNA, the CDR3 is TGTGCCAGCAGTCCGGGACAGGGTCGCCACGAGCAGTACTTC. Encoded protein: CASSPGQGRHEQYF.

This clonotype has ten or more counts. The gene calls are TRBV5-1 and TRBJ2-2; D is uncertain. Trimming took off 0 bases at V and 4 bases at J, with 13 bases between the two ends. CDR3 length: 16 residues. Germline V gives CDR1 SGHRS, CDR2 YFSETQ. DNA of the CDR3: TGCGCCAGCAGCTTGGACGACACGGGCCTCACCGGGGAGCTGTTTTTT. Translating gives CASSLDDTGLTGELFF. Filled out from reference TRBV5-1 and TRBJ2-2, the complete variable domain reads KAGVTQTPRYLIKTRGQQVTLSCSPISGHRSVSWYQQTPGQGLQFLFEYFSETQRNKGNFPGRFSGRQFSNSRSEMNVSTLELGDSALYLCASSLDDTGLTGELFFGEGSRLTVL.

The gene calls are TRBV6-5 and TRBJ2-7; 9 positions match TRBD1. The CDR3 has 16 residues. The trim removed 4 bases at V and 4 bases at J, leaving 11 bases unmatched. Germline V lookup: CDR1 MNHEY, CDR2 SVGAGI. As DNA, the CDR3 is TGTGCCAGCAGTTTCTCGACAGGGGGTAGGGGATACGAGCAGTACTTC. Translating gives CASSFSTGGRGYEQYF.

This clonotype occurred many times. This sequence joins TRBV12-3 or TRBV12-4 and TRBJ2-7; TRBD2 is a possible D gene (6 bases). V was shortened by 8 bases and J by 4 bases, with 21 bases between the two germline ends. The CDR3 has 15 amino acids. DNA for the CDR3: TGTGCCAGCGGTCTGTGGGGCGGGAACGCTTACGAGCAGTACTTC. Its protein is CASGLWGGNAYEQYF.

This clonotype has ten or more counts. The V call is TRBV6-5, the J call TRBJ2-7; 7 positions match TRBD2. The CDR3 covers 14 residues. Looked up from germline, CDR1 is MNHEY and CDR2 is SVGAGI. The V gene end was trimmed by 4 bases and the J gene end by 6 bases; junction bases not matched to a gene: 9. In DNA, the CDR3 is TGTGCCAGCAGTTTCCGGCGGGCGGGAGTCGAGCAGTACTTC. It encodes CASSFRRAGVEQYF.

The table lists this clonotype with a count of one. A read error is likely, as this CDR3 ends without the conserved phenylalanine or tryptophan. The chain joins TRBV20-1 to TRBJ2-7; a possible D gene is TRBD2 (6 bases). The length of the CDR3 is 15 residues. V gave up 0 bases and J gave up 2 bases, with 14 bases separating them. Germline CDR1 DFQATT, CDR2 SNEGSKA (reference sequence). The CDR3 loop is CSARESGSPTYEQYS. The CDR3 DNA is TGCAGTGCTAGAGAATCCGGGAGCCCAACCTACGAGCAGTACTCC.

V is TRBV6-2 or TRBV6-3 and J is TRBJ1-2; D not certain. This CDR3 region has 13 residues. Germline CDR1 and CDR2: MNHEY and SVGEGT. The V end lost 6 bases, the J end lost 7 bases, and 15 bases lay between the germline ends. The CDR3 here is CASSRGRASGYTF. The DNA for the CDR3 is TGTGCCAGCAGCCGCGGACGGGCGTCTGGCTACACCTTC.

The V call is TRBV12-3 or TRBV12-4, the J call TRBJ1-1; TRBD1 aligns across 9 bases. V was pared by 4 bases and J by 3 bases, with 6 bases of the junction left unmatched. The CDR3 length is 15 residues. CDR3: CASSWGTGTDTEAFF. CDR3 bases: TGTGCCAGCAGTTGGGGGACAGGGACGGACACTGAAGCTTTCTTT.

The CDR3 DNA reads TGTGCCAGCAGACAACAGGGGGCGTTCGGCGAGCAGTACTTC. It yields the protein CASRQQGAFGEQYF. This chain uses TRBV6-2 or TRBV6-3 with TRBJ2-7; 9 bases match TRBD1. The trim removed 6 bases at V and 6 bases at J, leaving 9 bases unmatched. The CDR3 runs 14 residues. Germline loops: CDR1 MNHEY, CDR2 SVGEGT.

The CDR3 sequence is CASSLFGNYGYTF. The CDR3 nucleotides read TGTGCCAGCAGTTTATTCGGGAACTATGGCTACACCTTC. J is TRBJ1-2 and V is TRBV27, with D hard to call. The ends were cut back, 1 base at V and 2 bases at J, with 5 bases in the middle. Germline CDR1 is MNHEY and CDR2 is SMNVEV (reference sequence). This CDR3 spans 13 amino acids.

There are many counts of this clonotype. The rearrangement links TRBV6-5 to TRBJ1-1; TRBD1 aligns across 7 bases. Germline V gene lookup returns CDR1 MNHEY and CDR2 SVGAGI. This CDR3 spans 13 amino acids. Trimming removed 8 bases from V and 5 bases from J; junction bases left unmatched: 8. The DNA of the CDR3 is TGTGCCAGCGCCGATACAGGGGTAACTGAAGCTTTCTTT. Translated: CASADTGVTEAFF.

This clonotype was seen ten or more times. The rearrangement joins TRBV27 to TRBJ1-5; D is perhaps TRBD1 (6 bases). Deletions cut 2 bases from V and 8 bases from J, with 10 bases between. Looked up from germline, CDR1 is MNHEY and CDR2 is SMNVEV (reference sequence). This CDR3 has 13 amino acids. CDR3 DNA: TGTGCCAGCAGTTTAGGACAGTTGGAGCCCCAGCATTTT. It is translated as CASSLGQLEPQHF.

This clonotype was counted ten times or more. The chain joins TRBV11-2 to TRBJ2-7; 9 bases line up with TRBD1. Germline V gene sequence: CDR1 SGHAT, CDR2 FQNNGV. CDR3 length equals 17 residues. V lost 4 bases and J lost 0; bases outside the gene matches: 10. CDR3 sequence reads: CASSSNRGDRASYEQYF. As DNA, the CDR3 is TGTGCCAGCAGCTCGAACCGTGGGGACAGGGCCTCCTACGAGCAGTACTTC.

The genes are TRBV6-2 or TRBV6-3 and TRBJ2-4; 7 nucleotides align to TRBD2. The CDR3 has 16 amino acids. V lost 2 bases, J lost 7 bases, and 11 bases stayed unmatched. Germline CDR1 is MNHEY and CDR2 is SVGEGT. The CDR3 DNA follows: TGTGCCAGCAGTTACGGGCTAGCGGAGATGAGGAACATTCAGTACTTC. This codes for CASSYGLAEMRNIQYF.

The rearrangement uses TRBV28 and TRBJ2-7; D call uncertain. The length of the CDR3 is 16 residues. Per germline, CDR1 MDHEN and CDR2 SYDVKM. Trimming cost V 4 bases and J 2 bases, with 18 bases left between them. The DNA of the CDR3 is TGTGCCAGCAGTTCCCTGACCCCAACCTCAACCTACGAGCAGTACTTC. The encoded protein is CASSSLTPTSTYEQYF.

The table lists this clonotype with many counts. The V gene is TRBV15, the J gene TRBJ2-5; no firm D call. The CDR3 extends over 15 amino acids. Germline-derived CDR1 and CDR2 are LNHNV and YYDKDF (reference sequence). The ends were cut back, 1 base at V and 0 bases at J, with 9 bases in the middle. The CDR3 DNA sequence: TGTGCCACCAGCAGAGGAGCCGCGTACCAAGAGACCCAGTACTTC. This translates into CATSRGAAYQETQYF.

The rearrangement uses TRBV6-1 and TRBJ1-3, with D possibly matching TRBD1 (5 bases). Germline CDR1 reads MNHNS; CDR2 reads SASEGT. The CDR3 covers 14 residues. V was trimmed by 7 bases and J by 2 bases, leaving 12 bases between them. The CDR3 nucleotides are TGTGCCAGCAATATAGAGGGGCCTGGAAACACCATATATTTT. Protein product: CASNIEGPGNTIYF.

V and J are TRBV28 and TRBJ1-2, with D tentatively TRBD1 (6 bases). The V end was cut by 10 bases, the J end by 6 bases, with 18 bases between. The CDR3 spans 13 residues. Germline values: CDR1 MDHEN, CDR2 SYDVKM. CDR3 nucleotides: TGTGCCACCCACGTGGCAGGGGTACATGGCTACACCTTC. Amino acid sequence: CATHVAGVHGYTF.

At least ten counts were recorded for this clonotype. The chain combines TRBV9 with TRBJ2-2; 8 bases align to TRBD1. Germline V lookup: CDR1 SGDLS, CDR2 YYNGEE. The CDR3 totals 18 residues. V was clipped by 0 bases and J by 4 bases; unmatched bases: 11. The CDR3 reads CASSVGWLRTGITGELFF. For the CDR3, the DNA is TGTGCCAGCAGCGTAGGGTGGTTGCGGACAGGGATCACCGGGGAGCTGTTTTTT.

This clonotype has a count of ten or more. The chain has TRBV20-1 and TRBJ1-3; the D is unclear. V dropped 5 bases and J dropped 0 bases, with 17 bases sitting between them. The CDR3 runs to 16 residues. Germline V CDR1 and CDR2: DFQATT, SNEGSKA (reference sequence). The CDR3 coding sequence is TGCAGTGCTGTGGGCCCTACAATTGTCTCTGGAAACACCATATATTTT. Translating it yields CSAVGPTIVSGNTIYF.

This clonotype has ten or more counts. V usage is TRBV19 and J usage is TRBJ2-7; 7 bases match TRBD1. The CDR3 has 14 amino acids. V lost 3 bases, J lost 2 bases, and 4 bases stayed unmatched. The germline CDR1 and CDR2 sequences are LNHDA and SQIVND (reference sequence). The CDR3, as DNA: TGTGCCAGTAGTATGCGACAGGGCCCCTACGAGCAGTACTTC. Its translation: CASSMRQGPYEQYF.

This clonotype was counted many times. The rearrangement joins TRBV20-1 to TRBJ1-6; D unclear. The ends were cut back, 1 base at V and 0 bases at J, with 7 bases in the middle. CDR1 is DFQATT, CDR2 SNEGSKA, per germline (reference sequence). This CDR3 is 15 amino acids long. CDR3 sequence: CSARGSGSYNSPLHF. The CDR3 nucleotides read TGCAGTGCTAGAGGATCAGGCTCCTATAATTCACCCCTCCACTTT.

The rearrangement links TRBV6-2 or TRBV6-3 to TRBJ1-3; D gene ambiguous. Germline V gives CDR1 MNHEY, CDR2 SVGEGT. Between the trimmed V and J ends, which lost 0 bases and 5 bases, there was a span of 14 bases. The CDR3 is made up of 16 amino acids. CDR3 in amino acids: CASSYSNGSGRNTIYF. The CDR3 bases are TGTGCCAGCAGTTACTCGAACGGCTCAGGAAGAAACACCATATATTTT.